The 6 T cell receptor beta chains given below trace back to one sample, sequenced in a study of T cells after yellow fever vaccination. MiXCR was run by TCRdb on the 5' RACE reads, yielding one entry per CDR3 protein. The sample records approximately 90,000 distinct CDR3 sequences, about an eighth being singletons. This specimen consisted of CD8+ T cells not binding an NS4B(214-222) dextramer, sorted from PBMCs, obtained approximately 22 days after the first yellow fever vaccination. The receptors derive from a man in his late teens or twenties who received the YFV17D yellow fever vaccine.

This clonotype appeared a few times. The chain employs TRBV4-1 and TRBJ1-2; D possibly corresponds to TRBD1 (6 bases). Trimming pared 0 bases from V and 7 bases from J, leaving 12 bases between. Per germline, CDR1 MGHRA and CDR2 YSYEKL. The CDR3 is made up of 14 amino acids. The CDR3 nucleotides read TGCGCCAGCAGCCAAGATCTGGGGGCAGGTGGCTACACCTTC. It yields the protein CASSQDLGAGGYTF.

This clonotype was seen only a few times. V gene TRBV12-3 or TRBV12-4 combines with J gene TRBJ1-5; no reliable D call. This CDR3 comprises 13 residues. Trimming stripped 2 bases from V and 0 bases from J, with 2 bases between. CDR3: CASSLSSNQPQHF. In DNA form, the CDR3 reads TGTGCCAGCAGTTTAAGTAGCAATCAGCCCCAGCATTTT.

This clonotype was recorded a few times. V usage is TRBV4-3 and J usage is TRBJ2-2, with 8 bases identical to TRBD1. The CDR3 covers 15 residues. Unmatched junction bases numbered 7, after V lost 6 bases and J lost 4 bases. CDR1 LGHNA and CDR2 YSLEER come from the germline V gene. The DNA of the CDR3 is TGCGCCAGCAGTTCACGGACAGGGATCACCGGGGAGCTGTTTTTT. Encoded protein: CASSSRTGITGELFF.

This clonotype showed up just a few times. This chain links TRBV27 with TRBJ2-5, with D possibly TRBD1 on 5 matching bases. The germline CDR1 and CDR2 sequences are MNHEY and SMNVEV (reference sequence). The length of the CDR3 is 15 residues. The V and J ends lost 3 bases and 2 bases respectively, with 13 bases between them. For the CDR3, the DNA is TGTGCCAGCAGTTTTTGGTCAGGGCGGCAAGAGACCCAGTACTTC. It yields the protein CASSFWSGRQETQYF.

This clonotype has only a few counts. The genes are TRBV12-3 or TRBV12-4 and TRBJ2-3, with TRBD2 matching over 8 bases. After removal of 6 bases from V and 0 bases from J, the junction contained 5 bases not matched to a gene. The length of the CDR3 is 15 residues. DNA of the CDR3: TGTGCCAGCAGCCCTATAGCGGGGAGCACAGATACGCAGTATTTT. This codes for CASSPIAGSTDTQYF.

V and J are TRBV4-1 and TRBJ2-5; 8 positions agree with TRBD1. Losses at the gene ends were 3 bases for V and 4 bases for J; bases not matched to a gene: 7. From germline, CDR1 is MGHRA and CDR2 YSYEKL. The CDR3 covers 15 residues. The CDR3 reads CASSQRTGTGETQYF. The CDR3 region has the DNA TGCGCCAGCAGCCAGAGGACAGGGACGGGAGAGACCCAGTACTTC.